The source of this T cell receptor (beta chain) is a study of cytomegalovirus exposure and HLA in healthy donors (dated by TCRdb to 2015 to 2018). Regarding the research as a whole: An earlier analysis of several hundred of the donors reported about 250 Gb of sequence data and 117 million unique TCR beta sequences from 150 million to 200 million T cells. An early release that covered 640 HLA-typed donors contained about 300 gigabases of sequencing data and tens of millions of unique TCR sequences. The genetic ancestry cluster associated with self-reported Caucasian donors included 81% of the roughly 410 genotyped donors. The aim of the study was to test whether cataloging public T cell receptors could identify signatures of past pathogen exposure. The study profiled the T cell repertoires of around 700 subjects by immunosequencing and related them to cytomegalovirus serostatus. A separate validation cohort of approximately 120 different subjects was used in addition to the roughly 640-subject first cohort. To predict cytomegalovirus infection status, the study brought together high-throughput TCR immunosequencing, statistical association of individual TCRs with disease status, and machine learning. To study patterns of TCR occurrence, a later analysis re-analyzed previously published TCR beta repertoires from 650 to 750 donors and added high-resolution HLA genotyping. Rather than drawing on any new phenotypic data, the later analysis identified candidate immune exposures from TCR beta sequences and the way those sequences occurred across donors. An earlier analysis of 587 of the donors used high-throughput TCR beta sequencing to judge whether each TCR beta V gene segment behaved as functional or pseudogenic. Donor age, sex, ethnicity and CMV serostatus were compiled alongside the repertoire data. Genome-wide SNP genotypes for about 60% of the roughly 700 donors were used in a later genetic analysis, which treated that subset as a discovery cohort. All discovery cohort repertoires had been generated using a single sequencing platform. HLA typing included class I and class II loci at four-digit resolution. The number of typed donors differed by locus: about 620-630 for A, B, C, DRB1 and DQB1; 522 for DQA1; some 590 for DPA1; and around 470 for DPB1. A few DR-DQ haplotypes were handled as single units for association and clustering because linkage in the cohort was strong. On average, roughly 250,000 unique TCR beta nucleotide sequences were sequenced per donor among a few hundred genotyped donors of the cohort, with around 19% of those sequences being non-productive. The research as a whole found: Correlated functional status among segregating V segments might be attributable to linkage disequilibrium, but an unknown experimental factor could not be ruled out. While some public TCRs were present in many individuals, most TCR sequences turned up only very rarely across donors. A cluster of highly shared sequence variants was judged likely to represent a technical artifact of the sequencing pipeline. Because counts were too low, about 15 rarely observed V segments, including chromosome 9 orphons, were left out of the earlier analysis of approximately 500 of the donors. In the study, roughly 160 TCR beta chains were listed as associated with cytomegalovirus. In a later analysis, most CMV-associated TCR beta chains were found to appear HLA-restricted, with HLA associations seemingly driven largely by CMV exposure. Sequencing depth was assumed to be roughly uniform across donors in the presence/absence analyses, though that assumption may not hold. According to a later analysis, parvovirus B19, influenza, CMV and Epstein-Barr virus appeared linked to several top co-occurrence clusters. The cohort was sequenced for TCR beta chains only, and without alpha or paired-chain data the features that could be detected were limited. A later analysis found that HLA-associated TCR beta chains were more clonally expanded and had lower generation probabilities than equally common non-associated chains. The 87-base-pair reads could not distinguish some IMGT-functional V segments, including TRBV6-2 and TRBV6-3, so those segments were excluded. For the cohort, immune exposure information was limited to CMV serostatus. V-gene and J-gene trimming of TCR beta chains was associated with a missense DCLRE1C variant in a later genetic analysis, and the association was replicated in an independent cohort. Specific HLA alleles were associated with about 17,000 TCR beta sequences at a false discovery rate of 0.05 in a later analysis. In an earlier analysis of roughly 560 of the donors, most TCR beta V segments were observed in productive rearrangements about 87% or about 30% of the time, broadly matching IMGT annotations. Compared with the approximately 670-donor mean, donors in an Asian-associated ancestry cluster had fewer N-insertions in productive TCRs, according to a later genetic analysis. A further reported finding was that TCR beta sequences accurately predicted the HLA-A and HLA-B alleles for most subjects in the first cohort. According to a later analysis, TCR association rates differed among HLA loci, with DRB1 alleles showing the most associated TCRs and HLA-C alleles showing the fewest. Because HLA typing was unavailable for some donors at each locus, only the typed subset was used in association tests. The authors suggested that the approach could potentially be generalized to other disease states and immunological phenotypes. When HLA alleles, especially DR and DQ, strongly co-occurred, TCR associations were difficult to assign to individual alleles. The classifier was reported to diagnose cytomegalovirus status with high specificity and sensitivity in both the original cohort and the validation cohort. In vitro tests confirmed that three of the cytomegalovirus-associated TCR beta chains recognize cytomegalovirus antigens.

The library relied on the immunoSEQ multiplex PCR assay. A mixture of 60 forward primers for TCR Vbeta segments and 13 reverse primers for TCR Jbeta segments was used in the multiplex PCR. The CDR3 region of rearranged TCR beta genes was amplified from genomic DNA with a multiplex PCR assay. The amplified TCR beta libraries were sequenced on the Illumina HiSeq System as 87-base-pair reads. Under the source paper's analysis protocol: A later analysis counted approximately 84 million unique TCR beta chains across the 670 or so repertoires, and 10 million to 12 million of these chains were shared by at least two donors. Raw reads were error-corrected and collapsed into unique sequences by a nearest-neighbor algorithm in which closely related sequences were merged to remove PCR and sequencing errors. Alignment of CDR3 sequences to IMGT reference sequences was used to assign V, D and J gene segments. Each retained sequence needed at least a six-nucleotide match to both a V gene segment and a J gene segment. Rearrangements were called productive when the CDR3 lacked stop codons and stayed in frame with V and J; all others were non-productive. Following IMGT convention, CDR3 was defined as the stretch from the second conserved V-encoded cysteine up to the conserved J-encoded phenylalanine. Sequences without an unambiguous match to a single V gene segment were excluded from the earlier analysis of almost 600 of the donors. In an earlier analysis of a few hundred of the donors, V segments were called functional above 56.7% productive rearrangements and were called segregating when the between-donor standard deviation exceeded 5%. A statistical classification framework was built for diagnosing cytomegalovirus status from the catalog of TCR beta chain sequences. In a later analysis, V and J genes were assigned by comparing TCR nucleotide sequences against IMGT/GENE-DB human TR gene sequences. Using the TCRdist pipeline, a later analysis assigned CDR3 sequences along with most-parsimonious VDJ recombination scenarios. A later analysis defined each TCR beta chain by its CDR3 amino acid sequence plus V-gene family, and excluded reads lacking a unique V-gene family. To address suspected cross-contamination and a sequencing artifact, a later analysis removed approximately 590 highly shared, low-generation-probability nucleotide sequences. A later analysis calculated a clonal expansion index for each public chain from normalized within-repertoire ranks of inferred template counts. In a later analysis, generation probabilities were computed using a VDJ recombination model fitted to out-of-frame rearrangements, and the results were checked against IGoR. In a later analysis, hypergeometric tests were used to score TCR-TCR, TCR-HLA and TCR-CMV co-occurrence, with a repertoire-size bias correction applied to TCR pairs. A later analysis estimated false discovery rates by permuting HLA or CMV assignments 20 times. A later analysis grouped co-occurring TCRs with DBSCAN, adding TCRdist sequence similarity when clustering within HLA-allele-positive subsets. Repertoires with fewer than 30,000 or more than 120,000 public chains, plus five repertoires with anomalous nucleotide sharing, were excluded from co-occurrence clustering. Entries here come from immuneACCESS through TCRdb and include only in-frame sequences with V and J called. Some clones fail to appear in such tables; in the studies checked, an unresolved V gene covers under half of the shortfall, and the cause of the remainder is unknown. V, J and clone size reflect that table, while D and trimming were determined from the DNA. In this sample the table shows approximately 150,000 clones, roughly two thirds of which occur a single time. Approximately 2.8% of the sample rests with the top ten.

This clone was detected only once. The specificity of this receptor is unknown. No quality values exist for individual bases; no much larger clone is one base distant. Via the germline V gene, CDR1 is SGHTA and CDR2 FQGNSA. The junction shows trimming of 5 bases on V and 0 bases on J, plus 10 bases between the germline ends. Including the terminal cysteine and phenylalanine, the CDR3 comprises 14 residues. The CDR3 DNA has 42 bases and is translated from base 1. In total, over 600 healthy bone marrow donors made up the cohort. At the time of sampling, every cohort member was nominally healthy, though immune exposures that went unrecorded were likely present. The donor tested CMV seronegative, placing the donor among the 352 seronegative members of the cohort. Each donor provided a peripheral blood sample, and peripheral blood mononuclear cells were used for TCR beta sequencing. The Qiagen DNeasy Blood Extraction Kit was used to extract genomic DNA from the blood cell samples.

The receptor was isolated from a woman aged 25-40 years in good health and CMV-seronegative. Here the chain combines TRBV7-2 and TRBJ2-5; TRBD1 is a possible D gene, resting on 5 matching bases. The sequenced material came from PBMCs. CDR3 protein: CASSPRTYQETQYF. In nucleotides, the sequence is TGTGCCAGCAGCCCACGGACATACCAAGAGACCCAGTACTTC.